The rows below give T cell receptor beta chains drawn from one sample of a study of Tregs in tolerant kidney transplant recipients. TCRdb keeps only in-frame clones here, not all; method: immunoSEQ multiplex PCR. This sample has about 69,000 clones, with 85% to 90% found just once. This material consisted of CD4+ T cells from blood, taken before the transplant. All receptors derive from a human donor who received a combined kidney and bone marrow transplant. The CDR3 runs from the conserved cysteine through the conserved F or W. A D gene is named only where the DNA matches it firmly. A row's size may be missing; if present it is once, few, many or a size class.

D gene	clone size	V gene	J gene	CDR3 DNA	CDR3 protein
TRBD2	-	TRBV28	TRBJ2-7	TGTGCCAGCAGTCGACTAGCGGTAAGCTCCTACGAGCAGTACTTC	CASSRLAVSSYEQYF
-	-	TRBV7-2	TRBJ2-7	TGTGCCAGCAGCCCCGCGTGGGCATCCTACGAGCAGTACTTC	CASSPAWASYEQYF
-	-	TRBV5-1	TRBJ2-7	TGCGCCAGCAGCTTGGGTATAGGCAGGGTTCTTAACGAGCAGTACTTC	CASSLGIGRVLNEQYF
TRBD2	once	TRBV7-6	TRBJ2-7	TGTGCCAGCAGCTTAGGGCCTCCTAGCGGGAGAGGATACGAGCAGTACTTC	CASSLGPPSGRGYEQYF
-	-	TRBV9	TRBJ1-1	TGTGCCAGCAGCGTAGATCCGAACATGAACACTGAAGCTTTCTTT	CASSVDPNMNTEAFF
TRBD1	-	TRBV7-9	TRBJ1-4	TGTGCCACGTCCCAGACAGGGGTGGTTGAAAAACTGTTTTTT	CATSQTGVVEKLFF
TRBD2	-	TRBV18	TRBJ2-7	TGTGCCAGCTCACCACGTGGGACTAGCGGGACTTACGAGCAGTACTTC	CASSPRGTSGTYEQYF
-	once	TRBV7-2	TRBJ2-1	TGTGCCAGCAGCTTGGGAGCGGGCCAAACCTACAATGAGCAGTTCTTC	CASSLGAGQTYNEQFF
-	once	TRBV10-3	TRBJ2-3	TGTGCCATCAGATCTCTCGAGGATACGCAGTATTTT	CAIRSLEDTQYF
-	-	TRBV27	TRBJ2-1	TGTGCCAGCAGTTTAAAATCCCCAACAGGGATCTCCTACAATGAGCAGTTCTTC	CASSLKSPTGISYNEQFF
TRBD1	-	TRBV7-9	TRBJ2-3	TGTGCCAGCAGCTTAGATGGCAGGGGGTCCACAGATACGCAGTATTTT	CASSLDGRGSTDTQYF
TRBD1	-	TRBV5-1	TRBJ2-7	TGCGCCAGCAGATTCGGACAGGGATTAACCTACGAGCAGTACTTC	CASRFGQGLTYEQYF
TRBD2	once	TRBV10-3	TRBJ2-5	TGTGCCATCAGGAACTTAGCGGGAGAGACCCAGTACTTC	CAIRNLAGETQYF
TRBD1	-	TRBV10-3	TRBJ1-4	TGTGCCATCAGTGAGTCACAGGGGTCTAATGAAAAACTGTTTTTT	CAISESQGSNEKLFF
TRBD2	-	TRBV5-6	TRBJ2-7	TGTGCCAGCAGCTTGGAATTTTCGGGGGGGCACGAGCAGTACTTC	CASSLEFSGGHEQYF
-	-	TRBV7-2	TRBJ2-7	TGTGCCAGCAGCGGAGGTCCCGAGCAGTACTTC	CASSGGPEQYF
TRBD2	-	TRBV10-3	TRBJ2-7	TGTGCCATCCGAACATCAACGGGGGTAGCGGGCCGGCCGGACTACGAGCAGTACTTC	CAIRTSTGVAGRPDYEQYF
-	-	TRBV28	TRBJ1-1	TGTGCCAGCGAAGACTCTGGGAGTACTGAAGCTTTCTTT	CASEDSGSTEAFF
TRBD2	few	TRBV7-7	TRBJ2-1	TGTGCTAGCAGCTTAGAAGCGGGACCCTACAATGAGCAGTTCTTC	CASSLEAGPYNEQFF
TRBD1	-	TRBV25-1	TRBJ2-7	TGTGCCAGCAGTGAATATATAGGGACAGGGAGGGACGAGCAGTACTTC	CASSEYIGTGRDEQYF
TRBD2	-	TRBV2	TRBJ2-5	TGTGCCAGCAGACCTGGACTAGCGGGAGGAGGTTTACAAGAGACCCAGTACTTC	CASRPGLAGGGLQETQYF
-	-	TRBV5-5	TRBJ2-5	TGTGCCAGCAGCCTGATCCGGGGGTTTCAAGAGACCCAGTACTTC	CASSLIRGFQETQYF
TRBD1	few	TRBV4-2	TRBJ2-1	TGTGCCAGCAGCCAGTCCGGGACAGGGAACTCCTACAATGAGCAGTTCTTC	CASSQSGTGNSYNEQFF
TRBD1	-	TRBV18	TRBJ1-5	TGTGCCAGCTCACGGGACAGTAGCAATCAGCCCCAGCATTTT	CASSRDSSNQPQHF
TRBD2	-	TRBV5-1	TRBJ2-1	TGCGCCAGCAGCGTCGGGACTAGCGGGACCTACAATGAGCAGTTCTTC	CASSVGTSGTYNEQFF
TRBD1	-	TRBV11-3	TRBJ2-3	TGTGCCAGCAGCTTAGGAGCAGGGGGCATCGATACGCAGTATTTT	CASSLGAGGIDTQYF
-	-	TRBV28	TRBJ2-2	TGTGCCAGCAGTTTGGTTGGGAGTACCGGGGAGCTGTTTTTT	CASSLVGSTGELFF
-	-	TRBV2	TRBJ2-7	TGTGCCAGCAGAAGGGACACGCAGACCTACGAGCAGTACTTC	CASRRDTQTYEQYF
-	-	TRBV5-6	TRBJ2-6	TGTGCCAGCAGCTCCCGGGACACTGGGGCCAACGTCCTGACTTTC	CASSSRDTGANVLTF
TRBD1	-	TRBV18	TRBJ2-7	TGTGCCAGCTCCCCCGAGTCGGGACAGCCATACGAGCAGTACTTC	CASSPESGQPYEQYF
-	-	TRBV6-6	TRBJ2-1	TGTGCCAGCAGTTACATTTTATCGGACAATGAGCAGTTCTTC	CASSYILSDNEQFF
TRBD1	once	TRBV11-1	TRBJ2-2	TGTGCCAGCAGCCTACAGGGGGCGGACACCGGGGAGCTGTTTTTT	CASSLQGADTGELFF
TRBD1	-	TRBV7-2	TRBJ2-4	TGTGCCAGCAGCTCAGGGACAGCCTTACGCAAAAACATTCAGTACTTC	CASSSGTALRKNIQYF
TRBD2	-	TRBV4-1	TRBJ2-7	TGCGCCAGCAGCCAAGTAGGGCTAGCGGGAGTCGACGAGCAGTACTTC	CASSQVGLAGVDEQYF
TRBD1	-	TRBV11-3	TRBJ2-1	TGTGCCAGCAGCCAGACAGGGGGCTACAATGAGCAGTTCTTC	CASSQTGGYNEQFF
TRBD2	once	TRBV10-3	TRBJ2-7	TGTGCCATCAGGGCGGGAGCCGGGGACGAGCAGTACTTC	CAIRAGAGDEQYF
-	-	TRBV29-1	TRBJ2-2	TGCAGCGCCCCGGGACAAGGGATGGCCGGGGAGCTGTTTTTT	CSAPGQGMAGELFF
TRBD2	-	TRBV4-1	TRBJ2-2	TGCGCCAGCAGCCAAGGTCGGTGGAGCGGGGGGAACACCGGGGAGCTGTTTTTT	CASSQGRWSGGNTGELFF
-	-	TRBV10-1	TRBJ2-7	TGCGCCAGCAGTGAGTCCGCTAGCGCACACTACGAGCAGTACTTC	CASSESASAHYEQYF
-	-	TRBV27	TRBJ2-2	TGTGCCAGCAGTATTTATGGGACCGCGGGAGGGGAGCTGTTTTTT	CASSIYGTAGGELFF
TRBD2	-	TRBV27	TRBJ2-7	TGTGCCAGCAGCGGACTAGCGGGATCAAGCTCCTACGAGCAGTACTTC	CASSGLAGSSSYEQYF
TRBD2	-	TRBV19	TRBJ2-1	TGTGCCAGTAGTACGGTGGGTAGCGGGGTCTACAATGAGCAGTTCTTC	CASSTVGSGVYNEQFF